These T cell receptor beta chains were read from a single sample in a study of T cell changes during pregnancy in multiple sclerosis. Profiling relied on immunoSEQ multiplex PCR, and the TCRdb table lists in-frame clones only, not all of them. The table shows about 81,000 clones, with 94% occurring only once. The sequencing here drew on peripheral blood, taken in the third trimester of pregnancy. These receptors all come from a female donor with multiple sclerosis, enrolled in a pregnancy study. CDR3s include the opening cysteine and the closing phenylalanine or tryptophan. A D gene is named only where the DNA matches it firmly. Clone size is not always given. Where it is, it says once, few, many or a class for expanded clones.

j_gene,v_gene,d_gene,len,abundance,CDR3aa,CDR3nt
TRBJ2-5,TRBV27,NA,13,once,CASRTQGQETQYF,TGTGCCAGCCGGACACAGGGTCAGGAGACCCAGTACTTC
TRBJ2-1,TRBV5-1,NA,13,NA,CASSLDLYNEQFF,TGCGCCAGCAGCCTAGACTTATACAATGAGCAGTTCTTC
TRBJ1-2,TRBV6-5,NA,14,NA,CASSSGGGNYGYTF,TGTGCCAGCAGCTCGGGCGGGGGGAACTATGGCTACACCTTC
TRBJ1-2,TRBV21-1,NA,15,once,CAIPSGDRGRYGYTF,TGTGCCATCCCTAGTGGGGACAGAGGGAGGTATGGCTACACCTTC
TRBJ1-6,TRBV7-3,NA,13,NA,CASSFSQGSPLHF,TGTGCCAGCAGCTTTTCCCAGGGTTCACCCCTCCACTTT
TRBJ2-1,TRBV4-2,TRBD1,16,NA,CASSRILGRGLGEQFF,TGTGCCAGCAGCCGAATCTTAGGAAGGGGGCTAGGTGAGCAGTTCTTC
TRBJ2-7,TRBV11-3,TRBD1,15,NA,CASSLGAGGAYEQYF,TGTGCCAGCAGCTTAGGGGCAGGGGGCGCCTACGAGCAGTACTTC
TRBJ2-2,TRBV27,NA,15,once,CASREADRNTGELFF,TGTGCCAGCAGGGAGGCGGACAGAAACACCGGGGAGCTGTTTTTT
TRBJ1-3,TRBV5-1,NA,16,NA,CASSPTGGPSGNTIYF,TGCGCCAGCAGCCCTACCGGAGGACCTTCTGGAAACACCATATATTTT
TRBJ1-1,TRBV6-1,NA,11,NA,CASSDMVVAFF,TGTGCCAGCAGCGACATGGTTGTGGCTTTCTTT
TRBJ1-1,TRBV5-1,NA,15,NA,CASSLRRVMNTEAFF,TGCGCCAGCAGCTTAAGGAGGGTAATGAACACTGAAGCTTTCTTT
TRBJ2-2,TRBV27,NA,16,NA,CASSLRWGFNTGELFF,TGTGCCAGCAGTTTACGGTGGGGCTTCAACACCGGGGAGCTGTTTTTT
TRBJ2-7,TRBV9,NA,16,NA,CASSVDAASDGYEQYF,TGTGCCAGCAGCGTAGATGCGGCTAGTGATGGCTACGAGCAGTACTTC
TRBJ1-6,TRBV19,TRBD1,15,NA,CASSSSGTGGSPLHF,TGTGCCAGTAGCTCATCCGGGACAGGGGGTTCACCCCTCCACTTT
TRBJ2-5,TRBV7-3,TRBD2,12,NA,CASRTPRGAQYF,TGTGCCAGCAGGACCCCCCGGGGGGCCCAGTACTTC
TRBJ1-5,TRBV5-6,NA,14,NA,CASSLRRVNQPQHF,TGTGCCAGCAGCTTGCGGCGGGTAAATCAGCCCCAGCATTTT
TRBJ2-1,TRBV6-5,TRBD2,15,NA,CASSLGTSGVPEQFF,TGTGCCAGCAGTCTTGGGACTAGCGGGGTCCCTGAGCAGTTCTTC
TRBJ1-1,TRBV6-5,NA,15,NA,CASSYSRIMNTEAFF,TGTGCCAGCAGTTACTCGAGGATAATGAACACTGAAGCTTTCTTT
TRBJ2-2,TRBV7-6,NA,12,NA,CASSRVTGELFF,TGTGCCAGCAGCCGGGTGACCGGGGAGCTGTTTTTT
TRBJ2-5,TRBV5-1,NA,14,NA,CASSLAALRETQYF,TGCGCCAGCAGCTTGGCCGCGTTGAGGGAGACCCAGTACTTC
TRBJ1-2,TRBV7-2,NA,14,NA,CASDAGGSKRGYTF,TGTGCCAGCGACGCGGGAGGGTCCAAACGGGGCTACACCTTC
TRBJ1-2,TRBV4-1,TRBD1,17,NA,CASSYPKGTGVVYGYTF,TGCGCCAGCAGCTATCCCAAGGGGACAGGGGTAGTATATGGCTACACCTTC
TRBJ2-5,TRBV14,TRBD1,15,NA,CASSQVKDRGETQYF,TGTGCCAGCAGCCAAGTAAAGGACAGGGGAGAGACCCAGTACTTC
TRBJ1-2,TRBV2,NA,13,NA,CASSRTASYGYTF,TGTGCCAGCAGTCGGACAGCCTCCTATGGCTACACCTTC
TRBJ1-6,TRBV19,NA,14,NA,CASSISPGFSPLHF,TGTGCCAGTAGTATTTCCCCGGGTTTTTCACCCCTCCACTTT
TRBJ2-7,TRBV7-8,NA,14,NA,CASSTFDSSYEQYF,TGTGCCAGCAGCACTTTCGACAGCTCCTACGAGCAGTACTTC
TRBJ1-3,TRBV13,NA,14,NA,CASSLFTVDGTIYF,TGTGCCAGCAGCTTATTCACAGTGGATGGCACCATATATTTT
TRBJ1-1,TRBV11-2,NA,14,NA,CASSLGASRTEAFF,TGTGCCAGCAGCTTAGGGGCGTCAAGGACTGAAGCTTTCTTT
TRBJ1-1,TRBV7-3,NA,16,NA,CASSLIPGGEGTEAFF,TGTGCCAGCAGCTTAATCCCCGGGGGAGAAGGCACTGAAGCTTTCTTT
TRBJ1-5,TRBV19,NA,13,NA,CASIPGGNQPQHF,TGTGCCAGTATTCCGGGGGGCAATCAGCCCCAGCATTTT
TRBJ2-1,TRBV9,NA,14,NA,CASSVASGFNEQFF,TGTGCCAGCAGCGTAGCATCGGGGTTCAATGAGCAGTTCTTC
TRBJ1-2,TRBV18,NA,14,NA,CASSPLGARWGYTF,TGTGCCAGCTCACCGCTGGGGGCCCGCTGGGGCTACACCTTC
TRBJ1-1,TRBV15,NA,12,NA,CATSFKNTEAFF,TGTGCCACCAGCTTCAAGAACACTGAAGCTTTCTTT
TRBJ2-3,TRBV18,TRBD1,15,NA,CASSPLQGTTDTQYF,TGTGCCAGCTCACCATTACAGGGGACCACAGATACGCAGTATTTT
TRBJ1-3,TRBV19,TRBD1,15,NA,CASSSQTGAGNTIYF,TGTGCCAGTAGTAGCCAGACAGGGGCTGGAAACACCATATATTTT
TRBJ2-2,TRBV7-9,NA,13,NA,CASSPTVTGELFF,TGTGCCAGCAGCCCGACTGTGACCGGGGAGCTGTTTTTT
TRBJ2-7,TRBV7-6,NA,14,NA,CASSPGGRSYEQYF,TGTGCCAGCAGCCCCGGCGGGCGATCCTACGAGCAGTACTTC
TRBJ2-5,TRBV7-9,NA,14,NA,CASSLLGVQETQYF,TGTGCCAGCAGCTTATTAGGGGTCCAAGAGACCCAGTACTTC
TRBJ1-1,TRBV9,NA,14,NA,CASSGRTANTEAFF,TGTGCCAGCAGCGGCAGGACAGCGAACACTGAAGCTTTCTTT
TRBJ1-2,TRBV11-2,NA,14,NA,CASSLSRGGNGYTF,TGTGCCAGCAGCCTATCCAGAGGGGGAAATGGCTACACCTTC
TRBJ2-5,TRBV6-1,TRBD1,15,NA,CASNKGQGVFETQYF,TGTGCCAGCAACAAAGGACAGGGGGTTTTTGAGACCCAGTACTTC
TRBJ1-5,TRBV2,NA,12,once,CASSVSDTNKHF,TGTGCCAGCAGTGTTTCAGACACAAATAAACATTTT
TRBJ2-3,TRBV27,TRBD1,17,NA,CASTQLGGTGITDTQYF,TGTGCCAGCACCCAGTTGGGAGGGACAGGGATAACAGATACGCAGTATTTT
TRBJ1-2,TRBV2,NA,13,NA,CASSEGLPYGYTF,TGTGCCAGCAGTGAGGGGCTCCCCTATGGCTACACCTTC
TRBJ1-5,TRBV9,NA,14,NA,CASSVEPYNQPQHF,TGTGCCAGCAGCGTAGAACCCTACAATCAGCCCCAGCATTTT
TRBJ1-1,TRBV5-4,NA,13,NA,CASSRYLNTEAFF,TGTGCCAGCTCACGGTACTTGAACACTGAAGCTTTCTTT
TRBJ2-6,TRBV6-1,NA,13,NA,CASRRAGANVLTF,TGTGCCAGCAGGCGAGCTGGGGCCAACGTCCTGACTTTC
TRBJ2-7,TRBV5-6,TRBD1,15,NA,CASSSAGQGEYEQYF,TGTGCCAGCAGCTCAGCCGGACAGGGAGAATACGAGCAGTACTTC
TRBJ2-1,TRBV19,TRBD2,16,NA,CASSLLPRGVYNEQFF,TGTGCCAGTTCCCTCCTCCCCCGGGGGGTTTACAATGAGCAGTTCTTC
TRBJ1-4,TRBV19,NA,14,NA,CASSIIRGDEKLFF,TGTGCCAGTAGTATAATAAGGGGTGACGAAAAACTGTTTTTT
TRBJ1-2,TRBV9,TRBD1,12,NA,CASKRTGYGYTF,TGTGCCAGCAAACGGACAGGATATGGCTACACCTTC
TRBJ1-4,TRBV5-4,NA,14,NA,CASSLDRANEKLFF,TGTGCCAGCAGCTTGGACAGGGCGAATGAAAAACTGTTTTTT
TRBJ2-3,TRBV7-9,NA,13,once,CASSSKGTDTQYF,TGTGCCAGCAGCTCGAAGGGGACAGATACGCAGTATTTT